A selection of T cell receptor beta chains follows, all from one sample in a study of T cells after yellow fever vaccination. TCRdb analysed the 5' RACE reads with MiXCR anew, one entry per CDR3 protein. Here the sample spans about 340,000 distinct CDR3 sequences, approximately 12% being singletons. The material sequenced was CD4+ T cells sorted from PBMCs, taken 15 days after the yellow fever booster vaccination. These receptors originate from a man aged 18 to 29 who received the YFV17D yellow fever vaccine. The CDR3 runs from the conserved cysteine through the conserved F or W. The D gene is left open where the match is weak. A clone size is listed for some rows: how often the clone was seen (once, few, many), or a class if it is expanded.

D: NA; V: TRBV27; J: TRBJ2-1; size: NA; CDR3: CASGNRDWSSYNEQFF; DNA: TGTGCCAGCGGGAACCGGGACTGGAGCTCCTACAATGAGCAGTTCTTC
D: TRBD1; V: TRBV5-1; J: TRBJ1-2; size: NA; CDR3: CASSGGTAEKGYTF; DNA: TGCGCCAGCAGCGGCGGGACAGCTGAAAAAGGCTACACCTTC
D: NA; V: TRBV7-2; J: TRBJ2-5; size: few; CDR3: CASSLTGRGETQYF; DNA: TGTGCCAGCAGCTTGACAGGGCGGGGAGAGACCCAGTACTTC
D: NA; V: TRBV10-3; J: TRBJ2-5; size: many; CDR3: CAISGQEQETQYF; DNA: TGTGCCATCAGTGGACAGGAGCAAGAGACCCAGTACTTC
D: NA; V: TRBV5-5; J: TRBJ1-6; size: many; CDR3: CASSPRTNREPLHF; DNA: TGTGCCAGCAGCCCACGGACGAACAGGGAACCCCTCCACTTT
D: NA; V: TRBV9; J: TRBJ2-7; size: few; CDR3: CASSGETPYEQYF; DNA: TGTGCCAGCAGCGGTGAGACACCCTACGAGCAGTACTTC
D: NA; V: TRBV3-1; J: TRBJ1-6; size: many; CDR3: CASSQAIVSPLHF; DNA: TGTGCCAGCAGCCAAGCCATCGTCTCACCCCTCCACTTT
D: NA; V: TRBV4-2; J: TRBJ2-5; size: NA; CDR3: CASSQAGRGGSETQYF; DNA: TGTGCCAGCAGCCAAGCAGGAAGAGGAGGTTCAGAGACCCAGTACTTC
D: TRBD2; V: TRBV7-3; J: TRBJ2-3; size: NA; CDR3: CASSLGTSDTQYF; DNA: TGTGCCAGCAGCCTTGGGACTAGCGATACGCAGTATTTT
D: NA; V: TRBV4-1; J: TRBJ2-5; size: NA; CDR3: CASSQDPGTETQYF; DNA: TGCGCCAGCAGCCAAGATCCAGGGACAGAGACCCAGTACTTC
D: NA; V: TRBV20-1; J: TRBJ1-2; size: few; CDR3: CSARDGTSGTF; DNA: TGCAGTGCTAGAGATGGAACATCTGGAACCTTC
D: TRBD1; V: TRBV20-1; J: TRBJ1-2; size: few; CDR3: CSARGQGGGYTF; DNA: TGCAGTGCTAGGGGACAGGGCGGAGGCTACACCTTC
D: TRBD1; V: TRBV5-1; J: TRBJ1-4; size: NA; CDR3: CASSLDGTGEVKLFF; DNA: TGCGCCAGCAGCTTGGATGGGACAGGGGAAGTAAAACTGTTTTTT
D: TRBD2; V: TRBV12-3/TRBV12-4; J: TRBJ2-1; size: NA; CDR3: CASSTPGGSGGRNEQFF; DNA: TGTGCCAGCAGTACACCGGGGGGAAGCGGGGGGCGAAATGAGCAGTTCTTC
D: NA; V: TRBV5-1; J: TRBJ2-5; size: few; CDR3: CASSIAGIPDQETQYF; DNA: TGCGCCAGCAGCATTGCAGGCATCCCAGATCAAGAGACCCAGTACTTC
D: TRBD2; V: TRBV6-4; J: TRBJ2-5; size: NA; CDR3: CASIVASGAQETQYF; DNA: TGTGCCAGCATCGTGGCTAGCGGGGCGCAAGAGACCCAGTACTTC
D: TRBD1; V: TRBV5-4; J: TRBJ2-5; size: few; CDR3: CASSPHGGQGAETQYF; DNA: TGTGCCAGCAGCCCCCACGGAGGACAGGGGGCTGAGACCCAGTACTTC
D: TRBD2; V: TRBV11-3; J: TRBJ2-5; size: NA; CDR3: CASSKRAGGQETQYF; DNA: TGTGCCAGCAGCAAAAGAGCGGGGGGGCAAGAGACCCAGTACTTC
D: NA; V: TRBV29-1; J: TRBJ2-7; size: NA; CDR3: CSVAPKRSYEQYF; DNA: TGCAGCGTCGCCCCCAAAAGATCCTACGAGCAGTACTTC
D: TRBD2; V: TRBV5-1; J: TRBJ2-5; size: many; CDR3: CASSSRGGFQETQYF; DNA: TGCGCCAGCAGCTCTCGGGGGGGTTTCCAAGAGACCCAGTACTTC
D: NA; V: TRBV11-3; J: TRBJ2-3; size: NA; CDR3: CASSYVPADTQYF; DNA: TGTGCCAGCAGCTACGTCCCGGCAGATACGCAGTATTTT
D: TRBD2; V: TRBV3-1; J: TRBJ2-7; size: few; CDR3: CASSQVGLGSYEQYF; DNA: TGTGCCAGCAGCCAAGTCGGACTAGGCTCCTACGAGCAGTACTTC
D: TRBD1; V: TRBV24-1; J: TRBJ2-1; size: few; CDR3: CATSDGQGARNEQFF; DNA: TGTGCCACCAGTGATGGACAGGGGGCCAGGAATGAGCAGTTCTTC
D: NA; V: TRBV6-1; J: TRBJ2-1; size: NA; CDR3: CASREAVGGVNEQFF; DNA: TGTGCCAGCAGGGAGGCTGTAGGAGGGGTGAATGAGCAGTTCTTC
D: TRBD1; V: TRBV7-2; J: TRBJ1-2; size: few; CDR3: CASSLVGRGGYGYTF; DNA: TGTGCCAGCAGCTTAGTCGGCAGGGGGGGATATGGCTACACCTTC
D: NA; V: TRBV7-2; J: TRBJ1-2; size: few; CDR3: CASSLGLAVSNYGYTF; DNA: TGTGCCAGCAGCTTAGGCTTGGCAGTCTCTAACTATGGCTACACCTTC
D: NA; V: TRBV5-1; J: TRBJ1-1; size: many; CDR3: CASKVQGNTEAFF; DNA: TGCGCCAGCAAGGTACAGGGGAACACTGAAGCTTTCTTT
D: NA; V: TRBV6-6; J: TRBJ2-5; size: few; CDR3: CASSIFGQGPETQYF; DNA: TGTGCCAGCAGCATCTTCGGCCAGGGGCCGGAGACCCAGTACTTC
D: TRBD2; V: TRBV18; J: TRBJ2-5; size: NA; CDR3: CASATSGQETQYF; DNA: TGTGCCAGCGCGACTAGCGGACAAGAGACCCAGTACTTC
D: TRBD1; V: TRBV4-1; J: TRBJ1-4; size: many; CDR3: CASSQDRGTTGGNQDEKLFF; DNA: TGCGCCAGCAGCCAAGATCGGGGGACGACAGGGGGCAATCAGGATGAAAAACTGTTTTTT
D: TRBD2; V: TRBV5-1; J: TRBJ2-5; size: many; CDR3: CASRSRGYQETQYF; DNA: TGCGCCAGCAGATCGCGGGGGTACCAAGAGACCCAGTACTTC
D: NA; V: TRBV7-2; J: TRBJ1-2; size: many; CDR3: CASSPDYGYTF; DNA: TGTGCCAGCAGCCCAGACTATGGCTACACCTTC
D: NA; V: TRBV5-1; J: TRBJ1-2; size: NA; CDR3: CASSLDKYGYTF; DNA: TGCGCCAGCAGCTTGGACAAATATGGCTACACCTTC
D: TRBD2; V: TRBV9; J: TRBJ2-3; size: NA; CDR3: CASSTRGGTTDTQYF; DNA: TGTGCCAGCAGCACCCGCGGGGGGACCACAGATACGCAGTATTTT
D: NA; V: TRBV10-3; J: TRBJ2-7; size: many; CDR3: CAISAGQGDTYEQYF; DNA: TGTGCCATCAGTGCAGGCCAGGGCGACACCTACGAGCAGTACTTC
D: NA; V: TRBV7-2; J: TRBJ1-5; size: many; CDR3: CASSFYSNQPQHF; DNA: TGTGCCAGCAGCTTTTATAGCAATCAGCCCCAGCATTTT
D: TRBD2; V: TRBV4-3; J: TRBJ2-1; size: NA; CDR3: CASSHLVGTSGGFYNEQFF; DNA: TGCGCCAGCAGCCATTTAGTAGGGACTAGCGGGGGGTTCTACAATGAGCAGTTCTTC
D: TRBD2; V: TRBV4-2; J: TRBJ2-5; size: few; CDR3: CASSQDPTSGGAKTQYF; DNA: TGTGCCAGCAGCCAAGATCCGACTAGCGGGGGGGCCAAGACCCAGTACTTC
D: NA; V: TRBV7-6; J: TRBJ2-1; size: many; CDR3: CASSPGGGSYNEQFF; DNA: TGTGCCAGCAGCCCAGGAGGGGGGTCCTACAATGAGCAGTTCTTC
D: NA; V: TRBV28; J: TRBJ1-6; size: NA; CDR3: CASSLPQGSNNSPLHF; DNA: TGTGCCAGCAGTTTACCCCAGGGATCAAATAATTCACCCCTCCACTTT
D: NA; V: TRBV6-5; J: TRBJ1-1; size: few; CDR3: CASRFPGTEAFF; DNA: TGTGCCAGCAGGTTCCCTGGCACTGAAGCTTTCTTT
D: NA; V: TRBV5-1; J: TRBJ2-1; size: few; CDR3: CASSLEAGVSSYNEQFF; DNA: TGCGCCAGCAGCTTGGAGGCCGGGGTGAGCTCCTACAATGAGCAGTTCTTC
D: NA; V: TRBV25-1; J: TRBJ2-4; size: few; CDR3: CASRLGWGIQYF; DNA: TGTGCCAGCAGACTGGGATGGGGCATTCAGTACTTC
D: NA; V: TRBV18; J: TRBJ1-6; size: NA; CDR3: CASSLFDLGEYNSPLHF; DNA: TGTGCCAGCTCACTGTTTGACCTCGGGGAATATAATTCACCCCTCCACTTT
D: NA; V: TRBV13; J: TRBJ1-1; size: NA; CDR3: CASSLRRGNTEAFF; DNA: TGTGCCAGCAGCTTACGACGGGGGAACACTGAAGCTTTCTTT
D: NA; V: TRBV20-1; J: TRBJ2-1; size: few; CDR3: CSARSARVSYNEQFF; DNA: TGCAGTGCTAGGTCCGCCAGGGTATCCTACAATGAGCAGTTCTTC